This TCR beta chain was documented in a study of blood T cell repertoires in COVID-19. Some clones are missing from TCRdb's copy, which holds only in-frame ones; the method was immunoSEQ multiplex PCR. This sample has under 250,000 clones, with around 80% found just once. This clone was observed a handful of times. J was trimmed by 5 bases and V by 5 bases; bases with no gene match: 12. The CDR3 extends over 16 amino acids. The germline V gene encodes CDR1 MNHEY and CDR2 SVGEGT. This chain uses TRBV6-2 or TRBV6-3 with TRBJ1-1; 9 positions agree with TRBD1. The sequence came from a man between 60 and 75 years old who had recovered from COVID-19. The material sequenced was PBMCs or T cells enriched from blood (not recorded which). The CDR3 region is CASSNPRTGVRTEAFF. The CDR3 coding sequence is TGTGCCAGCAGTAATCCGAGGACAGGGGTAAGGACTGAAGCTTTCTTT.